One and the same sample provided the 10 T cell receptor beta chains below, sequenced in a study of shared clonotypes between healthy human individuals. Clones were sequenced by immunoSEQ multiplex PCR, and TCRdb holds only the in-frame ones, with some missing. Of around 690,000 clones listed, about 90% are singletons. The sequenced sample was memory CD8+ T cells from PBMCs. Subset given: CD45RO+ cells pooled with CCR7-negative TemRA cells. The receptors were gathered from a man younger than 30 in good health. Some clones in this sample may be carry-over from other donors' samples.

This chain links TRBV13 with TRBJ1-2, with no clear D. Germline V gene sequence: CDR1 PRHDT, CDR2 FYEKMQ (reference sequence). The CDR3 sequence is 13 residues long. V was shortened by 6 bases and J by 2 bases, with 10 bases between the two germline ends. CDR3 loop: CASSSDTNYGYTF. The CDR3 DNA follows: TGTGCCAGCAGTTCTGACACGAACTATGGCTACACCTTC.

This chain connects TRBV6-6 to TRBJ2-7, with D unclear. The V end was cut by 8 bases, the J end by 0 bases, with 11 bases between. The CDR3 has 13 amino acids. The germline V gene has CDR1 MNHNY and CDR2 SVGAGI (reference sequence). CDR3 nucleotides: TGTGCCAGCGTAGACCAGAGCTCCTACGAGCAGTACTTC. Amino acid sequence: CASVDQSSYEQYF.

The chain's CDR3 is CASSLGFSYNEQFF. Written as DNA, the CDR3 is TGTGCCAGCAGCTTGGGGTTTTCCTACAATGAGCAGTTCTTC. The genes are TRBV7-9 and TRBJ2-1; D gene ambiguous. The germline V gene encodes CDR1 SEHNR and CDR2 FQNEAQ (reference sequence). The CDR3 totals 14 residues. The germline V and J ends were trimmed by 3 bases and 1 base, with 7 bases remaining between them.

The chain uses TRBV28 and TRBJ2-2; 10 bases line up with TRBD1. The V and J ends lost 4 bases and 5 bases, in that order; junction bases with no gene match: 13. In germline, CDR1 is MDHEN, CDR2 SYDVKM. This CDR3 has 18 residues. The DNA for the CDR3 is TGTGCCAGCAGTTGGAGTCGAGGACAGGGGGAATGGACCGGGGAGCTGTTTTTT. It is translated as CASSWSRGQGEWTGELFF.

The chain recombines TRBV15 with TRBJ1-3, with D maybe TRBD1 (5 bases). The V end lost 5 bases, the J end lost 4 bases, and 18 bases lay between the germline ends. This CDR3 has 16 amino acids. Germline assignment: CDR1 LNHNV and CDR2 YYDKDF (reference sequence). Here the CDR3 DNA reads TGTGCCACCAGCGGGCGCCGGCGGGACTTCGGAAACACCATATATTTT. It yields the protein CATSGRRRDFGNTIYF.

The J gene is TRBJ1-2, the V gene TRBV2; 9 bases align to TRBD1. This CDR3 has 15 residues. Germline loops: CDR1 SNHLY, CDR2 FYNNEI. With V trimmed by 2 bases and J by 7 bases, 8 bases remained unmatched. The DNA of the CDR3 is TGTGCCAGCAGTGAACGGCAACAGGGGGCGGGTGGCTACACCTTC. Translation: CASSERQQGAGGYTF.

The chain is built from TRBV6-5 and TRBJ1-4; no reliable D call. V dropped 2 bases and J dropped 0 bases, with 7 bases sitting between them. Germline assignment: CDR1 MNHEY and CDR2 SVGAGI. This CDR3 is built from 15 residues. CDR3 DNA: TGTGCCAGCAGTTACCAGTCGGCAACTAATGAAAAACTGTTTTTT. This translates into CASSYQSATNEKLFF.

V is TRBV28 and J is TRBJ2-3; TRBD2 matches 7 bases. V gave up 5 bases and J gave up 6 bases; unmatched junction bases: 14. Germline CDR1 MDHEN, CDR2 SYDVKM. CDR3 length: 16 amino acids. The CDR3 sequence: CASSQRGGRQSDTQYF. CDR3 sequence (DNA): TGTGCCAGCAGTCAGCGCGGCGGGAGACAATCCGATACGCAGTATTTT.

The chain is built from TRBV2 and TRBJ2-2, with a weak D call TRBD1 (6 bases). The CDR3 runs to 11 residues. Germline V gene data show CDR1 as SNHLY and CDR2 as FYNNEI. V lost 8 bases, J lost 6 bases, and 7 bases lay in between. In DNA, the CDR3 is TGTGCCAGCCAGGGGTCCGGGGAGCTGTTTTTT. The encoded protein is CASQGSGELFF.

This CDR3 reads CASSHLISSGANVLTF. The CDR3 nucleotides read TGCGCCAGCAGCCATTTAATTAGCTCTGGGGCCAACGTCCTGACTTTC. The chain employs TRBV4-1 and TRBJ2-6; D unresolved. The germline CDR1 and CDR2 sequences are MGHRA and YSYEKL. This CDR3 comprises 16 residues. V was pared by 3 bases and J by 0 bases, with 9 bases between.